These 5 T cell receptor beta chains were all obtained from the same sample, sequenced in a study of cytomegalovirus exposure and HLA in healthy donors. The protocol was immunoSEQ multiplex PCR, while the TCRdb copy is restricted to in-frame clones and leaves out a portion. Of some 150,000 clones detected, about 90% appear once; the ten largest clones hold about 6.4%. Material for sequencing was PBMCs. These receptors were obtained from a woman under 40 in good health and CMV-seropositive.

The chain couples TRBV9 to TRBJ1-2, with no clear D. With 0 bases removed from V and 4 bases from J, the gap between germline ends came to 13 bases. Germline V gives CDR1 SGDLS, CDR2 YYNGEE. This CDR3 region has 15 residues. The CDR3 reads CASSVEPSSLYGYTF. CDR3 DNA sequence: TGTGCCAGCAGCGTAGAGCCGTCTTCCCTCTATGGCTACACCTTC.

This CDR3 is CASSGGEDYGYTF. The DNA of the CDR3 is TGCGCCAGCAGTGGGGGGGAGGACTATGGCTACACCTTC. This sequence joins TRBV10-1 and TRBJ1-2; a possible D gene is TRBD1 (5 bases). From germline, CDR1 is WNHNN and CDR2 SYGVQD (reference sequence). CDR3 length equals 13 residues. The germline V and J ends were trimmed by 4 bases and 3 bases, with 9 bases remaining between them.

This clone was seen just once. The chain joins TRBV6-1 to TRBJ2-2; the match to TRBD2 covers 9 bases. The CDR3 is 17 residues long. The germline V gene encodes CDR1 MNHNS and CDR2 SASEGT. V shed 3 bases and J 7 bases; nucleotides not matched to a gene: 12. The CDR3 is CASSELFSGRWGGELFF. CDR3 nucleotides: TGTGCCAGCAGTGAGCTTTTTAGCGGGAGATGGGGCGGGGAGCTGTTTTTT.

The chain employs TRBV7-2 and TRBJ1-1; D gene unclear. Per the germline V gene, CDR1 is SGHTA and CDR2 is FQGNSA. Trimming removed 5 bases at V and 6 bases at J, with 16 bases between. This CDR3 contains 14 residues. This CDR3 reads CASSRVGATPEAFF. CDR3 coding DNA: TGTGCCAGCAGCCGAGTTGGCGCGACTCCTGAAGCTTTCTTT.

V and J are TRBV28 and TRBJ1-5; TRBD1 aligns across 9 bases. The length of the CDR3 is 15 residues. Per germline, CDR1 MDHEN and CDR2 SYDVKM. V lost 5 bases, J lost 6 bases, and 8 bases stayed unmatched. CDR3 amino acids: CASSRDRGGGQPQHF. The DNA of the CDR3 is TGTGCCAGCAGTAGAGACAGGGGGGGAGGTCAGCCCCAGCATTTT.